The 28 T cell receptor beta chains below all came from one sample that was sequenced in a study of response to subunit inactivated influenza vaccine. MiXCR, run by TCRdb on the RT-PCR reads, gives a single entry per CDR3 protein. In the table there are approximately 490,000 distinct CDR3 sequences, around 7.9% of which are singletons. Here the sequenced sample was PBMCs from blood, taken less than 30 months after vaccination. The source is a man in his fifties or sixties who received an inactivated influenza vaccine.

V gene TRBV7-2 combines with J gene TRBJ2-7; D possibly corresponds to TRBD1 (8 bases). The CDR3 contains 13 residues. V was cut by 5 bases and J by 9 bases, with 17 bases left in between. Germline V gene data show CDR1 as SGHTA and CDR2 as FQGNSA. Written as DNA, the CDR3 is TGTGCCAGCAGCAAAACAGGGGGGGCGCGGCAGTACTTC. This gives the protein CASSKTGGARQYF.

CDR3 in amino acids: CASSFTDNSPLHF. CDR3 DNA: TGTGCCAGCAGCTTTACAGATAATTCACCCCTCCACTTT. The chain employs TRBV11-2 and TRBJ1-6; the D is unclear. V lost 3 bases and J lost 5, with 5 bases in between. Germline assignment: CDR1 SGHAT and CDR2 FQNNGV. The CDR3 has 13 amino acids.

This clonotype was seen a few times. The chain has TRBV20-1 and TRBJ2-7; the D is unclear. The CDR3 contains 14 residues. V was trimmed by 1 base and J by 3 bases, leaving 13 bases between them. Germline CDR1 reads DFQATT; CDR2 reads SNEGSKA (reference sequence). As DNA, the CDR3 is TGCAGTGCTAGAGGGCAAAAGGGCCGCTACGAGCAGTACTTC. Protein product: CSARGQKGRYEQYF.

The CDR3 nucleotides read TGCAGTGCTAGTGGGACAGTTGCGCGAGAGACCCAGTACTTC. Its translation is CSASGTVARETQYF. The gene calls are TRBV20-1 and TRBJ2-5; 7 bases line up with TRBD1. The CDR3 runs to 14 residues. Germline CDR1 and CDR2: DFQATT and SNEGSKA (reference sequence). The V and J ends lost 3 bases and 4 bases, in that order; junction bases with no gene match: 8.

The chain combines TRBV12-3 or TRBV12-4 with TRBJ1-4; D perhaps matches TRBD1 (6 bases). This CDR3 region has 14 residues. Trimming left V 6 bases short and J 13 bases short, with 21 bases between. CDR3 coding DNA: TGTGCCAGCAGCGCCGACAGGTCGAGCGGAAGACTGTTTTTT. Residues: CASSADRSSGRLFF.

This clonotype turned up a few times. This chain's CDR3 is CASSQRTVGYTF. As DNA, the CDR3 is TGTGCCAGCAGCCAAAGGACTGTTGGCTACACCTTC. This chain joins TRBV28 and TRBJ1-2, with D unresolved. The CDR3 is made up of 12 amino acids. Germline V gives CDR1 MDHEN, CDR2 SYDVKM. The ends were cut back, 6 bases at V and 7 bases at J, with 12 bases in the middle.

This clonotype was picked up a small number of times. This chain connects TRBV4-2 to TRBJ2-7, with 7 bases aligning to TRBD2. Germline CDR1 and CDR2: LGHNA and YNFKEQ. The CDR3 covers 13 residues. The V segment lost 2 bases and the J segment 2 bases; nucleotides outside the gene matches: 0. The CDR3 is CASSQLAAYEQYF. The CDR3 DNA sequence: TGTGCCAGCAGCCAACTAGCGGCCTACGAGCAGTACTTC.

This clonotype turned up a few times. The genes are TRBV11-1 and TRBJ2-1; tentative D call: TRBD2 (5 bases). The CDR3 has 13 residues. In germline, CDR1 is SGHAT, CDR2 FQDESV (reference sequence). The V end was cut by 1 base, the J end by 6 bases, with 7 bases between. In nucleotides, the CDR3 is TGTGCCAGCAGCTTAGGAGGGTTCAATGAGCAGTTCTTC. Its translation: CASSLGGFNEQFF.

This clonotype was counted many times. V usage is TRBV12-3 or TRBV12-4 and J usage is TRBJ2-3; D not resolved. The CDR3 contains 13 residues. V was cut by 3 bases and J by 4 bases, with 8 bases left in between. The CDR3 here is CASSFSEPDTQYF. The CDR3 bases are TGTGCCAGCAGTTTTTCGGAGCCAGATACGCAGTATTTT.

In this sample, this clonotype turned up a few times. The J gene is TRBJ2-3, the V gene TRBV7-9; 9 bases map to TRBD1. CDR1 SEHNR and CDR2 FQNEAQ come from the germline V gene (reference sequence). The V segment lost 5 bases and the J segment 3 bases; nucleotides outside the gene matches: 6. The CDR3 length is 15 residues. CDR3 nucleotide sequence: TGTGCCAGCAGCCGAACAGGGGGCTTTACAGATACGCAGTATTTT. Translated, it gives CASSRTGGFTDTQYF.

This clonotype was seen repeatedly, ten times or more. The chain uses TRBV4-2 and TRBJ2-5, with D unclear. The V gene's germline CDR1 is LGHNA and CDR2 YNFKEQ. The CDR3 consists of 15 residues. V was shortened by 6 bases and J by 1 base, with 15 bases between the two germline ends. The CDR3, as DNA: TGTGCCAGCAGTCTTACGGCCGGACCCCAAGAGACCCAGTACTTC. This gives the protein CASSLTAGPQETQYF.

The J gene is TRBJ2-7, the V gene TRBV3-1, with TRBD1 matching over 7 bases. The CDR3 covers 16 residues. Germline V gene data show CDR1 as LGHDT and CDR2 as YNNKEL (reference sequence). Trimming removed 2 bases from V and 5 bases from J; junction bases left unmatched: 12. In DNA form, the CDR3 reads TGTGCCAGCAGCCAAAGCTTGGGACAGCTGAAGAACGAGCAGTACTTC. Amino acids: CASSQSLGQLKNEQYF.

The table lists this clonotype with many counts. The rearrangement uses TRBV7-2 and TRBJ1-3, with a possible D match to TRBD1 (5 bases). Germline V gives CDR1 SGHTA, CDR2 FQGNSA. Trimming left V 6 bases short and J 0 bases short, with 9 bases between. This CDR3 has 14 amino acids. CDR3 sequence (DNA): TGTGCCAGCAGATCGGACATCTCTGGAAACACCATATATTTT. This translates into CASRSDISGNTIYF.

The chain employs TRBV27 and TRBJ2-1; 9 positions match TRBD2. Germline V CDR1 and CDR2: MNHEY, SMNVEV (reference sequence). This CDR3 has 15 amino acids. Germline trimming cut 2 bases from V and 8 bases from J; bases unmatched to any gene: 7. Here the CDR3 reads CASSLTAGGSYEQFF. The CDR3, as DNA: TGTGCCAGCAGTTTAACTGCGGGAGGGTCTTATGAGCAGTTCTTC.

This clonotype came up many times. The rearrangement joins TRBV5-1 to TRBJ2-7; 9 nucleotides line up with TRBD2. CDR1 SGHRS and CDR2 YFSETQ come from the germline V gene. V shed 0 bases, J shed 2 bases, and the junction held 6 bases outside the gene matches. The CDR3 sequence is 16 residues long. CDR3 protein: CASSLGLADGPYEQYF. The CDR3 nucleotides read TGCGCCAGCAGCTTGGGACTAGCGGACGGACCCTACGAGCAGTACTTC.

This chain joins TRBV11-2 and TRBJ1-1; no clear D gene. The germline V and J ends were trimmed by 5 bases and 3 bases, with 19 bases remaining between them. Per the germline V gene, CDR1 is SGHAT and CDR2 is FQNNGV. The CDR3 runs to 16 residues. CDR3 in DNA: TGTGCCAGCAGCCTAAGGATGACGGGAATTTACACTGAAGCTTTCTTT. Its translation: CASSLRMTGIYTEAFF.

The CDR3 sequence is CASSLVDFTDTQYF. DNA of the CDR3: TGTGCCAGCAGTTTGGTGGACTTCACAGATACGCAGTATTTT. V gene TRBV28 combines with J gene TRBJ2-3; maybe TRBD2 (5 bases). This CDR3 spans 14 amino acids. V was cut by 3 bases and J by 2 bases, with 9 bases left in between. The germline CDR1 and CDR2 sequences are MDHEN and SYDVKM.

J is TRBJ2-7 and V is TRBV10-3; D is perhaps TRBD2 (6 bases). V lost 4 bases, J lost 7 bases, and 11 bases lay in between. The CDR3 is 12 amino acids. Germline assignment: CDR1 ENHRY and CDR2 SYGVKD. The chain's CDR3 is CAISGDSVEQYF. DNA for the CDR3: TGTGCCATCAGTGGGGACTCGGTAGAGCAGTACTTC.

The CDR3 region has the DNA TGTGCCAGCAAACGGCAGGTGGTCTATGGCTACACCTTC. It translates to CASKRQVVYGYTF. J is TRBJ1-2 and V is TRBV5-6; D uncertain. The V gene lost 6 bases and the J gene lost 4 bases, with 13 bases spanning the gap. Germline lookup yields CDR1 SGHDT and CDR2 YYEEEE. The CDR3 has 13 amino acids.

The rearrangement joins TRBV7-2 to TRBJ2-7; tentatively, D is TRBD1 (5 bases). Trimming cost V 3 bases and J 2 bases, with 11 bases left between them. Germline V gene lookup returns CDR1 SGHTA and CDR2 FQGNSA. The CDR3 extends over 14 amino acids. The CDR3 spells CASSFRQGTYEQYF. The CDR3 DNA follows: TGTGCCAGCAGCTTTCGGCAGGGTACCTACGAGCAGTACTTC.

This clonotype has at least ten counts. This CDR3 reads CASSGLLAGEQYF. The DNA for the CDR3 is TGCGCCAGCAGTGGGCTTTTAGCAGGCGAGCAGTACTTC. J is TRBJ2-7 and V is TRBV10-2; D is ambiguous. There are 13 residues in the CDR3. Germline CDR1 reads WSHSY; CDR2 reads SAAADI. V gave up 4 bases and J gave up 6 bases, with 13 bases separating them.

This clonotype was picked up many times. V and J are TRBV7-9 and TRBJ1-1, with D tentatively TRBD1 (6 bases). Trimming pared 3 bases from V and 5 bases from J, leaving 22 bases between. This CDR3 has 17 residues. The V gene's germline CDR1 is SEHNR and CDR2 FQNEAQ (reference sequence). CDR3 region: CASSFGQGIRRGTEAFF. The CDR3 bases are TGTGCCAGCAGCTTTGGGCAGGGGATTAGGAGGGGGACTGAAGCTTTCTTT. Full variable domain (remainder filled in from reference TRBV7-9 and TRBJ1-1): DTGVSQNPRHKITKRGQNVTFRCDPISEHNRLYWYRQTLGQGPEFLTYFQNEAQLEKSRLLSDRFSAERPKGSFSTLEIQRTEQGDSAMYLCASSFGQGIRRGTEAFFGQGTRLTVV.

This clonotype came up a few times. The gene calls are TRBV4-2 and TRBJ2-5; 8 positions agree with TRBD2. From germline, CDR1 is LGHNA and CDR2 YNFKEQ. V lost 1 base and J lost 2; bases outside the gene matches: 3. The CDR3 is 15 residues long. The CDR3 DNA is TGTGCCAGCAGCCAAGGGACTAGCAGACAAGAGACCCAGTACTTC. It specifies CASSQGTSRQETQYF.

This clonotype was seen a handful of times. The V call is TRBV10-3, the J call TRBJ2-7; D gene ambiguous. With 0 bases removed from V and 5 bases from J, the gap between germline ends came to 11 bases. CDR3 length: 14 residues. The germline V gene encodes CDR1 ENHRY and CDR2 SYGVKD. CDR3 bases: TGTGCCATCAGTGAGTCTCTGGGTTCCCACGAGCAGTACTTC. This encodes CAISESLGSHEQYF.

The rearrangement uses TRBV28 and TRBJ2-7; perhaps TRBD2 as D (5 bases). The germline V gene encodes CDR1 MDHEN and CDR2 SYDVKM. Trimming took off 5 bases at V and 3 bases at J, with 14 bases between the two ends. The CDR3 runs 14 residues. CDR3 nucleotide sequence: TGTGCCAGCAGTCCCCCGGTACGGGGCTACGAGCAGTACTTC. This translates into CASSPPVRGYEQYF.

This clonotype was found many times. CDR3 DNA: TGTGCCAGCAGCTTAGCCGCGCCGACGGACTACACCTTC. This codes for CASSLAAPTDYTF. The chain is built from TRBV7-9 and TRBJ1-2; D remains unclear. This CDR3 has 13 residues. CDR1 SEHNR and CDR2 FQNEAQ come from the germline V gene (reference sequence). Deletions cut 0 bases from V and 10 bases from J, with 12 bases between.

The V and J genes are TRBV5-1 and TRBJ1-4; D not resolved. Germline V CDR1 and CDR2: SGHRS, YFSETQ. This CDR3 spans 14 amino acids. V was pared by 0 bases and J by 10 bases, with 13 bases between. CDR3: CASSLVQNNGKLFF. The CDR3 bases are TGCGCCAGCAGCTTGGTGCAGAATAACGGAAAACTGTTTTTT.

This clonotype was seen only a few times. At one end the junction does not follow the germline gene, possibly because of a read error. The J gene is TRBJ2-7, the V gene TRBV6-2 or TRBV6-3, with 10 bases aligning to TRBD2. This CDR3 has 12 residues. CDR1 is MNHEY, CDR2 SVGEGT, per germline. As DNA, the CDR3 is TGTGCCAGCAGTCAGGGACTAGCGACAGTCTTCTTC. Translating gives CASSQGLATVFF.